This entry describes one T cell receptor (beta chain). After removal of 3 bases from V and 1 base from J, the junction contained 4 bases not matched to a gene. The CDR3 loop spans 16 amino acids. Germline lookup yields CDR1 SGHTA and CDR2 FQGTGA. This sample is part of a study of blood T cell repertoires in COVID-19. In the source study's methods: Amplification of reference gene primers provided the estimated nucleated cell counts. Sequencing was performed with immunoSEQ multiplex PCR; in TCRdb, only in-frame clones are kept and a portion is missing. That table furnishes V, J and clone size, whereas the DNA furnished D and trimming. Of under 350,000 clones detected, more than 85% appear once; the ten largest clones hold approximately 4.6%.

The sequenced material came from peripheral blood. This clonotype originated in a middle-aged man with acute or convalescent COVID-19. This sequence joins TRBV7-3 and TRBJ2-2; TRBD2 matches 8 bases. This CDR3 reads CASSLGSGGNTGELFF. As DNA, the CDR3 is TGTGCCAGCAGCTTGGGAAGCGGGGGGAACACCGGGGAGCTGTTTTTT.